This T cell receptor (beta chain) originates from a study of blood T cell repertoires in COVID-19. The overall study: From T cells, B-cell-depleted T cells, or PBMCs came the material, which was cDNA or gDNA.

This table comes from immunoSEQ multiplex PCR, and its TCRdb copy is limited to in-frame clones, with some not included. The table has some 670,000 clones, around 89% seen once. V lost 4 bases and J lost 0; bases outside the gene matches: 3. Germline V gene lookup returns CDR1 LGHDT and CDR2 YNNKEL (reference sequence). This CDR3 spans 15 amino acids. This TCR was recovered from a woman under 30 with acute or convalescent COVID-19. The sample taken for sequencing was peripheral blood. The V gene is TRBV3-1 (or the pseudogene TRBV3-2), the J gene TRBJ1-3; 7 bases agree with TRBD1. As DNA, the CDR3 is TGTGCCAGCAGCCCCGGGACAGTCTCTGGAAACACCATATATTTT. This translates into CASSPGTVSGNTIYF.